Listed below are T cell receptor beta chains from one sample, sequenced in a study of CXCR3-negative and CXCR3-positive naive CD8 T cells. TCRdb reworked the 5' RACE reads into one entry per CDR3 protein, no DNA. The sample has 75,000 to 95,000 distinct CDR3 sequences; the top ten hold about 1%. Sequenced sample: naive CXCR3- CD8+ T cells from blood. Every receptor here comes from a human donor in good health. Some clones in this sample may be carry-over from other donors' samples. Both conserved end residues are part of each CDR3. Each record gives: J gene, V gene, CDR3 protein.

TRBJ1-6,TRBV4-3,CASSQDREEYSPLHF
TRBJ2-1,TRBV28,CASSLSGQGIYPRENEQFF
TRBJ2-7,TRBV5-1,CASSFDRGNYEQYF
TRBJ2-7,TRBV29-1,CSARQGVSYEQYF
TRBJ1-5,TRBV7-2,CASSFGTEANQPQHF
TRBJ1-1,TRBV29-1,CSVGPRGTEAFF
TRBJ2-1,TRBV20-1,CSARVEVRRGGNNEQFF
TRBJ2-6,TRBV29-1,CSVRDSSGANVLTF
TRBJ2-7,TRBV2,CASSEYRVSSCEQYF
TRBJ2-5,TRBV29-1,CSVESRDGGETQYF
TRBJ2-7,TRBV7-9,CASRSGNSYEQYF
TRBJ1-1,TRBV20-1,CSASWGQPEAFF
TRBJ1-4,TRBV5-1,CASSLPREGEKLFF
TRBJ2-1,TRBV18,CASSPGRVLAGYNEQFF
TRBJ1-1,TRBV6-5,CASSYSKVTEAFF
TRBJ1-5,TRBV5-1,CASSLTGGGNQPQHF
TRBJ2-5,TRBV27,CASRGWDSGETQYF
TRBJ1-4,TRBV28,CASSPSYGVGSEKLFF
TRBJ1-4,TRBV21-1,CASSKDSPAGEKLFF
TRBJ1-1,TRBV28,CATLEDTEAFF
TRBJ1-2,TRBV7-9,CASSYGAAEGYTF
TRBJ1-1,TRBV4-1,CASSQEDRDDTEAFF
TRBJ2-7,TRBV19,CASSTTGFGHEQYF